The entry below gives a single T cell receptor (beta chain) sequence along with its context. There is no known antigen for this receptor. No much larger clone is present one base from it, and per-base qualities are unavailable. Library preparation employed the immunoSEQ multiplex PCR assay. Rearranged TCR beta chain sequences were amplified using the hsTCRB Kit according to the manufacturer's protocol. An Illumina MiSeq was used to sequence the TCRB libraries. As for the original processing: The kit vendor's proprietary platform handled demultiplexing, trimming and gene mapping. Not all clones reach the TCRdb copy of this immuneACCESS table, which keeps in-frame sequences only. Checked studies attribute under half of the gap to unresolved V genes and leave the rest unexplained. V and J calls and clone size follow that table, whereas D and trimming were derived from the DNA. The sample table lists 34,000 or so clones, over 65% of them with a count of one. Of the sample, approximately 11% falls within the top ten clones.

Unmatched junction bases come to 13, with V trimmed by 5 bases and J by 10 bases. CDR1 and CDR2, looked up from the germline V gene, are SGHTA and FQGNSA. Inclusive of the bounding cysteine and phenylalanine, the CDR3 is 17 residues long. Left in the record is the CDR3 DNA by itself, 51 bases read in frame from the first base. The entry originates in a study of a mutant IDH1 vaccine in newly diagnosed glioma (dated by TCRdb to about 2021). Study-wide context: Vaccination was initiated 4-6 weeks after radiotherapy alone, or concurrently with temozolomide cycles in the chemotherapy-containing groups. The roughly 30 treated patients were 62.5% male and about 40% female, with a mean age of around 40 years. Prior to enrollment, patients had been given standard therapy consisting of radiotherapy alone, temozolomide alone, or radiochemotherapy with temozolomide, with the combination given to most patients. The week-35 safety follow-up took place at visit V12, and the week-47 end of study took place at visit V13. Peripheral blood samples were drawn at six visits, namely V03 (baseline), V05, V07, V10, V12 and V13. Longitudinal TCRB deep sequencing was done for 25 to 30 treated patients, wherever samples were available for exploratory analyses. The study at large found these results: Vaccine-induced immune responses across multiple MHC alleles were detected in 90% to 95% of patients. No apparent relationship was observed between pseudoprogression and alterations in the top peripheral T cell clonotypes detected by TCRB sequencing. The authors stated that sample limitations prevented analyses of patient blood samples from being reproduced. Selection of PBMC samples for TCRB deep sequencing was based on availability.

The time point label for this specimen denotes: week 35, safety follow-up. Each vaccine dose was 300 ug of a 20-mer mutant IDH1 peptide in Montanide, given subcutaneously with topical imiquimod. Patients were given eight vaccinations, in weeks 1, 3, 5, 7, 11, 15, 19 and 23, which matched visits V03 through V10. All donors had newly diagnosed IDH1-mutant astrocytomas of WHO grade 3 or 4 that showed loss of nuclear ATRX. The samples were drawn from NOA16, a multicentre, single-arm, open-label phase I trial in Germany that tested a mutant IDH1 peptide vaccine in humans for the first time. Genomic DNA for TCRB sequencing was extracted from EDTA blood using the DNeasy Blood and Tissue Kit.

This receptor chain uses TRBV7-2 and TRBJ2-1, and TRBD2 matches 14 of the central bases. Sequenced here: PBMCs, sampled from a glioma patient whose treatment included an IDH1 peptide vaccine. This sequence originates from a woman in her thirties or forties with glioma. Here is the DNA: TGTGCCAGCAGCGCGCTTCCGGGACTAGCGGGGGTTCGAGAGCAGTTCTTC. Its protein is CASSALPGLAGVREQFF.